This TCR beta chain was sequenced in a study of Graves' ophthalmopathy and Graves' hyperthyroidism. The study, taken as a whole, reports: As the model predicted ophthalmopathy progression, it achieved a sensitivity of 65% to 71% and a specificity of 72.22%.

In regard to this clonotype: Its target is not known.

Investigators amplified TCR beta CDR3 regions from RNA transcripts. An opening RT-PCR round employed HTBI primers and preceded a second-round multiplex PCR. TCRdb processed the multiplex PCR reads anew with MiXCR; each CDR3 protein has one entry. The profile shows around 1,200,000 distinct CDR3 sequences, about two fifths of them singletons. Trimming removed 6 bases from V and 0 bases from J, with 6 bases in between. The CDR3 is made up of 12 amino acids. Per the germline V gene, CDR1 is SSHAT and CDR2 is FNYEAQ (reference sequence). Sequenced input: peripheral blood or thyroid tissue (not recorded which). The V and J genes are TRBV7-7 and TRBJ2-7; no clear D gene. The receptor was isolated from an adult man with Graves' hyperthyroidism. This CDR3 reads CASSIVSYEQYF. DNA for the CDR3: TGTGCCAGCAGTATAGTCTCCTACGAGCAGTACTTC.